This is a list of T cell receptor beta chains from one sample in a study of T cell repertoires in cytomegalovirus infection. Via MiXCR, TCRdb re-called the reads, giving one row per CDR3 protein. The sample includes around 550,000 distinct CDR3 sequences, around 27% seen only once; the top ten take roughly an eighth. Sequencing input: PBMCs. These receptor sequences come from a human donor in good health (CMV status not recorded). Some clones in this sample may be carry-over from other donors' samples. Each CDR3 is given with its conserved first and last residue. The D gene is left open where the match is weak. Some rows mark clone size as missing; the rest say once, few, many or name a class of expanded clone.

V gene: TRBV7-2
clone size: few
J gene: TRBJ2-1
D gene: .
CDR3 DNA: TGTGCCAGCAGCTTAGAGGACGACCAGTTCTTC
CDR3 protein: CASSLEDDQFF

V gene: TRBV7-6
clone size: few
J gene: TRBJ2-1
D gene: .
CDR3 DNA: TGTGCCAGCAGCGGCCAGGGTAATGAGCAGTTCTTC
CDR3 protein: CASSGQGNEQFF

V gene: TRBV6-2/TRBV6-3
clone size: many
J gene: TRBJ1-2
D gene: .
CDR3 DNA: TGTGCCAGCAGTTACATGTTTAACTATGGCTACACCTTC
CDR3 protein: CASSYMFNYGYTF

V gene: TRBV23-1
clone size: .
J gene: TRBJ2-1
D gene: .
CDR3 DNA: TGCGCCAGCACCAACGGAAGGCTTGAGCAGTTCTTC
CDR3 protein: CASTNGRLEQFF

V gene: TRBV7-2
clone size: many
J gene: TRBJ2-5
D gene: .
CDR3 DNA: TGTGCCAGCAGCCTGACGAAGGAGACCCAGTACTTC
CDR3 protein: CASSLTKETQYF

V gene: TRBV12-3/TRBV12-4
clone size: few
J gene: TRBJ2-1
D gene: .
CDR3 DNA: TGTGCCAGCAGTCCCCCCCCACTTAACAATGAGCAGTTCTTC
CDR3 protein: CASSPPPLNNEQFF

V gene: TRBV7-2
clone size: .
J gene: TRBJ2-7
D gene: TRBD2
CDR3 DNA: TGTGCCAGCAGCTTTGGTAGCGGGAGGGCCCGGGAGCAGTACTTC
CDR3 protein: CASSFGSGRAREQYF

V gene: TRBV7-9
clone size: .
J gene: TRBJ2-1
D gene: .
CDR3 DNA: TGTGCCAGCAGCCCCTGGGGCGGTGAGCAGTTCTTC
CDR3 protein: CASSPWGGEQFF

V gene: TRBV5-4
clone size: few
J gene: TRBJ2-5
D gene: TRBD2
CDR3 DNA: TGTGCCAGCAGCCCCCCGGGACTAGCGGGAGGGCCGCAAGAGACCCAGTACTTC
CDR3 protein: CASSPPGLAGGPQETQYF

V gene: TRBV4-1
clone size: few
J gene: TRBJ1-5
D gene: .
CDR3 DNA: TGCGCCAGCAGCCACTCCACGGGGAATCAGCCCCAGCATTTT
CDR3 protein: CASSHSTGNQPQHF

V gene: TRBV27
clone size: .
J gene: TRBJ1-2
D gene: .
CDR3 DNA: TGTGCCAGCAGTTTTCTGACAGTCCTCGGAGATTGGGATGGCTACACCTTC
CDR3 protein: CASSFLTVLGDWDGYTF

V gene: TRBV7-2
clone size: few
J gene: TRBJ2-5
D gene: TRBD2
CDR3 DNA: TGTGCCAGCAGCGGGGGACTAGCGGAAAAAGAGACCCAGTACTTC
CDR3 protein: CASSGGLAEKETQYF

V gene: TRBV19
clone size: few
J gene: TRBJ1-2
D gene: .
CDR3 DNA: TGTGCCAGTAGTATCTCGACACTTAACTATGGCTACACCTTC
CDR3 protein: CASSISTLNYGYTF

V gene: TRBV12-3/TRBV12-4
clone size: .
J gene: TRBJ1-5
D gene: .
CDR3 DNA: TGTGCCAGCGCTGGAAGGGGGGTTAGCAATCAGCCCCAGCATTTT
CDR3 protein: CASAGRGVSNQPQHF

V gene: TRBV4-2
clone size: few
J gene: TRBJ1-2
D gene: .
CDR3 DNA: TGTGCCAGCAGCCAAGGTCGGGGCGCGGGCTACACCTTC
CDR3 protein: CASSQGRGAGYTF

V gene: TRBV7-2
clone size: few
J gene: TRBJ1-4
D gene: .
CDR3 DNA: TGTGCCAGCAGCTTAGGGCTACTGGGGGAAAAACTGTTTTTT
CDR3 protein: CASSLGLLGEKLFF

V gene: TRBV14
clone size: .
J gene: TRBJ2-2
D gene: TRBD1
CDR3 DNA: TGTGCCAGCAGCCATCTACAGGGGGCCGTCGGGGAGCTGTTTTTT
CDR3 protein: CASSHLQGAVGELFF

V gene: TRBV20-1
clone size: .
J gene: TRBJ2-3
D gene: TRBD2
CDR3 DNA: TGCAGTGCCTTGGGGACTAGCGGGAAAACAGATACGCAGTATTTT
CDR3 protein: CSALGTSGKTDTQYF

V gene: TRBV12-3/TRBV12-4
clone size: few
J gene: TRBJ1-2
D gene: .
CDR3 DNA: TGTGCCAGCAGTGGGACAAATAACTATGGCTACACCTTC
CDR3 protein: CASSGTNNYGYTF

V gene: TRBV7-2
clone size: many
J gene: TRBJ2-7
D gene: TRBD2
CDR3 DNA: TGTGCCAGCAGCAAAGAACTAGCGGGATACGAGCAGTACTTC
CDR3 protein: CASSKELAGYEQYF

V gene: TRBV10-3
clone size: few
J gene: TRBJ1-6
D gene: .
CDR3 DNA: TGTGCCATCACTGGGACACCTAATTCACCCCTCCACTTT
CDR3 protein: CAITGTPNSPLHF

V gene: TRBV4-1
clone size: .
J gene: TRBJ1-5
D gene: TRBD1
CDR3 DNA: TGCGCCAGCAGCCAAATAACAGGGGGTTTTGGGAGCAATCAGCCCCAGCATTTT
CDR3 protein: CASSQITGGFGSNQPQHF

V gene: TRBV7-7
clone size: many
J gene: TRBJ2-7
D gene: .
CDR3 DNA: TGTGCCAGCAGCTTAGACATGTCCTACGAGCAGTACTTC
CDR3 protein: CASSLDMSYEQYF

V gene: TRBV11-2
clone size: few
J gene: TRBJ1-4
D gene: .
CDR3 DNA: TGTGCCAGCAGCTTAGGGGGATTCAGGGTCAGTAATGAAAAACTGTTTTTT
CDR3 protein: CASSLGGFRVSNEKLFF

V gene: TRBV29-1
clone size: .
J gene: TRBJ2-7
D gene: TRBD2
CDR3 DNA: TGCAGCGTGGCGGATAGCGGGAGTGAGCAGTACTTC
CDR3 protein: CSVADSGSEQYF

V gene: TRBV11-3
clone size: .
J gene: TRBJ2-1
D gene: TRBD2
CDR3 DNA: TGTGCCAGCAGACCCCAGGCGGCGGGAGGGATCTACAATGAGCAGTTCTTC
CDR3 protein: CASRPQAAGGIYNEQFF

V gene: TRBV6-5
clone size: once
J gene: TRBJ2-3
D gene: .
CDR3 DNA: TGTGCCAGCAGTTACGCGGGGGCAATGGGAGATACGCAGTATTTT
CDR3 protein: CASSYAGAMGDTQYF

V gene: TRBV5-1
clone size: .
J gene: TRBJ2-5
D gene: .
CDR3 DNA: TGCGCCAGCAGCTGTCAAGAGACCCAGTACTTC
CDR3 protein: CASSCQETQYF

V gene: TRBV19
clone size: .
J gene: TRBJ2-7
D gene: TRBD2
CDR3 DNA: TGTGCCAGTAGTATAACAGCGGGAGGTGACTACGAGCAGTACTTC
CDR3 protein: CASSITAGGDYEQYF

V gene: TRBV11-3
clone size: few
J gene: TRBJ1-3
D gene: .
CDR3 DNA: TGTGCCAGCAGCTTAGCGGTTCGTGGAAACACCATATATTTT
CDR3 protein: CASSLAVRGNTIYF

V gene: TRBV12-3/TRBV12-4
clone size: .
J gene: TRBJ1-2
D gene: .
CDR3 DNA: TGTGCCAGCACCCCGAACAGGTTCTATGGCTACACCTTC
CDR3 protein: CASTPNRFYGYTF

V gene: TRBV12-3/TRBV12-4
clone size: few
J gene: TRBJ1-1
D gene: .
CDR3 DNA: TGTGCCAGCAGGCAGGGGTACACTGAAGCTTTCTTT
CDR3 protein: CASRQGYTEAFF

V gene: TRBV20-1
clone size: .
J gene: TRBJ2-7
D gene: .
CDR3 DNA: TGCAGTGCTAGAGATCTCACAGTCTCCTACGAGCAGTACTTC
CDR3 protein: CSARDLTVSYEQYF